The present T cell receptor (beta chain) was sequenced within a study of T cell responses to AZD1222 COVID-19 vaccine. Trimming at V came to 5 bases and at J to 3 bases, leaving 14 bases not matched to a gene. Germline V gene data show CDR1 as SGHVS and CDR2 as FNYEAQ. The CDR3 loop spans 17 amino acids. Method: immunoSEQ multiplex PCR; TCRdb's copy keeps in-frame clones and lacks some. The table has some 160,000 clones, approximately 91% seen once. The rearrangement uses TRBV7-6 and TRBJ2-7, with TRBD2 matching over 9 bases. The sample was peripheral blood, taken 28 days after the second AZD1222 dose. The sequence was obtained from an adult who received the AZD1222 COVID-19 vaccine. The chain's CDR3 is CASSKRGPSGTVYEQYF. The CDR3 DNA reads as TGTGCCAGCAGCAAAAGGGGCCCTAGCGGGACCGTCTACGAGCAGTACTTC.